This T cell receptor (beta chain) was recovered during a study of cytomegalovirus exposure and HLA in healthy donors. Study-level points and caveats: The listing of approximately 160 TCR beta chains classed them as cytomegalovirus-associated. Analyzed later, most CMV-associated TCR beta chains appeared HLA-restricted. CMV serostatus alone was available as immune exposure information.

Germline values: CDR1 MDHEN, CDR2 SYDVKM. V was cut by 3 bases and J by 0 bases, with 9 bases left in between. The CDR3 totals 15 residues. As concerns this clone: Its cognate antigen is unknown.

PCR was performed using 60 Vbeta and 13 Jbeta primers. TCRdb's copy holds only in-frame clones and misses some; the assay was immunoSEQ multiplex PCR. The profile covers 200,000 to 250,000 clones, with about 72% appearing a single time and 3.8% taken by the ten largest. The receptor was isolated from a male donor in good health and CMV-seronegative. Sequencing was performed on PBMCs. The chain carries TRBV28 and TRBJ2-4; D unclear. The CDR3 bases are TGTGCCAGCAGTTTGGCGGAACTAGCCAAAAACATTCAGTACTTC. This sequence encodes CASSLAELAKNIQYF.